Listed here is a single TCR beta chain. Germline V gene lookup returns CDR1 SGHTA and CDR2 FQGNSA. The CDR3 totals 15 residues. Trimming took 4 bases from V and 5 from J; bases not matched to a gene: 10. The assay was immunoSEQ multiplex PCR, and TCRdb's table has in-frame clones only and misses some. The table has 15,000 to 20,000 clones, about a third seen once. This record comes from a study of graft-versus-host responses after intestinal transplantation. General study findings and limits: In recipient marrow, GvH clones were found, and some appeared first in ileum or blood.

The rearrangement uses TRBV7-2 and TRBJ2-7; 8 bases are shared with TRBD1. Sequencing used alloreactive CD4+ T cells from a mixed lymphocyte reaction culture, obtained before transplantation. Subset of the sample: CFSE-low proliferating T cells sorted from approximately six-day pre-transplant mixed lymphocyte reaction (GvH or HvG direction). This clonotype was sampled from a human patient who was an organ donor for intestinal transplantation. Here the CDR3 DNA reads TGTGCCAGCAGCTCGAACCCACAGGGGGGCCACGAGCAGTACTTC. This sequence encodes CASSSNPQGGHEQYF.